This T cell receptor (beta chain) was found in a study of shared clonotypes between healthy human individuals. CD45RO-negative cells were positively selected for CCR7, leaving out terminally differentiated effector memory CD45RA+ cells. In the case of this clone: Its antigen is as yet unknown.

This table comes from immunoSEQ multiplex PCR, and its TCRdb copy is limited to in-frame clones, with some not included. The sample includes roughly 2,000,000 clones, 93% seen only once; the top ten take more than 1.5%. Trimming took 5 bases from V and 3 from J; bases not matched to a gene: 2. This CDR3 spans 13 amino acids. Germline-derived CDR1 and CDR2 are ENHRY and SYGVKD. Findings and caveats of the study: Some naive CD4 clonotypes, roughly 4.8%, turned up in common across a few donors. Clonotype sharing among donors was expected to depend on sequencing depth. Naive subsets usually exceeded memory subsets in estimated richness.

Sequencing used naive CD8+ T cells from PBMCs. This rearrangement joins TRBV10-3 to TRBJ2-3, with 7 positions matching TRBD2. This sequence originates from a man younger than 35 in good health. Some clones in this sample may be carry-over from other donors' samples. CDR3 residues: CAISRDYTDTQYF. DNA of the CDR3: TGTGCCATCAGTAGGGACTATACAGATACGCAGTATTTT.